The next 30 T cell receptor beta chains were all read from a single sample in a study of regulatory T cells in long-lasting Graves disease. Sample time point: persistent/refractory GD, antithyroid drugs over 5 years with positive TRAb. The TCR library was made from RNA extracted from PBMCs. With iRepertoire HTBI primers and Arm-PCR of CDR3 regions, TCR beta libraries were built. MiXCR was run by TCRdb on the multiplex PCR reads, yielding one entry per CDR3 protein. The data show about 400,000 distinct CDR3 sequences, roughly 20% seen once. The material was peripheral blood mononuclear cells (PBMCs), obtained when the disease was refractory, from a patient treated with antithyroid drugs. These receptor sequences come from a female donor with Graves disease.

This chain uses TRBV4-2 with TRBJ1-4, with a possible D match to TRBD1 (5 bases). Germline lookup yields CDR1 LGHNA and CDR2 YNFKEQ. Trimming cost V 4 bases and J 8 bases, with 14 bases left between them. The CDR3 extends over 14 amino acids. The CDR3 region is CASSPAGTIEKLFF. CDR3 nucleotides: TGTGCCAGCAGCCCAGCCGGGACGATCGAAAAACTGTTTTTT.

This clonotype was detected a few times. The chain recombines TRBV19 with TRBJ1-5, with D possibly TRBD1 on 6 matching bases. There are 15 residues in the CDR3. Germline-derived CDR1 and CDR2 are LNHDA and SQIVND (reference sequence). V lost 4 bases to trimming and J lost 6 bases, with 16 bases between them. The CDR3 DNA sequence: TGTGCCAGTAGTAAAGGGCCCGGGGGCGGTCAGCCCCAGCATTTT. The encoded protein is CASSKGPGGGQPQHF.

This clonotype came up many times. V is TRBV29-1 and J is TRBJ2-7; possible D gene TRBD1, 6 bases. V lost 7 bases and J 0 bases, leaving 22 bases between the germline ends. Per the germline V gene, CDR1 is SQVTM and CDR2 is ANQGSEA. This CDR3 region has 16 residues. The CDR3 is CSASQGSRVSSYEQYF. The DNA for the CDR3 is TGCAGCGCATCACAGGGATCAAGGGTCAGCTCCTACGAGCAGTACTTC.

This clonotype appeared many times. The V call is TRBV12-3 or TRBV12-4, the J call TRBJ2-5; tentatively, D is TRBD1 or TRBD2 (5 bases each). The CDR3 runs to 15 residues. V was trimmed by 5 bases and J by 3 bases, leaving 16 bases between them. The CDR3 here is CASSGHGLGEETQYF. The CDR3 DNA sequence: TGTGCCAGCAGTGGACACGGTCTGGGGGAAGAGACCCAGTACTTC.

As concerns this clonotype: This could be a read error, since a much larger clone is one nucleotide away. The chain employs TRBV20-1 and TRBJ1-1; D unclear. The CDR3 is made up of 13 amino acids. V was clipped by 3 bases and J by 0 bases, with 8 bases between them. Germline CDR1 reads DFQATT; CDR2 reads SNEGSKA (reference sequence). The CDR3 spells CSASRILNTEAFF. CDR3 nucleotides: TGCAGTGCTAGTCGAATATTGAACACTGAAGCTTTCTTT.

This chain's CDR3 is CASSHSVRGDATQYF. The CDR3 nucleotides read TGTGCCAGCAGCCATTCCGTGAGGGGGGACGCGACCCAGTACTTC. The rearrangement uses TRBV4-2 and TRBJ2-5; either TRBD1 or TRBD2 may supply D (6 bases each). V was cut by 3 bases and J by 7 bases, with 18 bases left in between. Germline CDR1 LGHNA, CDR2 YNFKEQ. CDR3 length: 15 residues.

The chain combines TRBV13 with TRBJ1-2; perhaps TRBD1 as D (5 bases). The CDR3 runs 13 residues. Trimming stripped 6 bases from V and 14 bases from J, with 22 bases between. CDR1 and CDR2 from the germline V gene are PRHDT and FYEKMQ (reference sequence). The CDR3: CASSLGGTNSWTF. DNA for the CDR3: TGTGCCAGCAGTCTCGGGGGGACGAACTCGTGGACCTTC.

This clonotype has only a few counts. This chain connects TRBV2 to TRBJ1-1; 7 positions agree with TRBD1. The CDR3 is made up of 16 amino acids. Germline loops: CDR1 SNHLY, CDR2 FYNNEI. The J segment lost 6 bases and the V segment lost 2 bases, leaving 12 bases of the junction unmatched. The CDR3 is CASSEYVGGRYPEAFF. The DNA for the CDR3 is TGTGCCAGCAGTGAATACGTAGGGGGCCGTTATCCTGAAGCTTTCTTT.

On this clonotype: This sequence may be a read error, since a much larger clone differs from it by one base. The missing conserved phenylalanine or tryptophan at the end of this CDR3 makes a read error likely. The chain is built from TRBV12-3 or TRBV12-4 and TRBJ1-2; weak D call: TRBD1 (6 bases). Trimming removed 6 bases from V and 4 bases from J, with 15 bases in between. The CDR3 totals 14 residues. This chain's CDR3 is CASRPGTPSYGYTS. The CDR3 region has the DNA TGTGCCAGCAGACCCGGGACACCTTCCTATGGCTACACCTCC.

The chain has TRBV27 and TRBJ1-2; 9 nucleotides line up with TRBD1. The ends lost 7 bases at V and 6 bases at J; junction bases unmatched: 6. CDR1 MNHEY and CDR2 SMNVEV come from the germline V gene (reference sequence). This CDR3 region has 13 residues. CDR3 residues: CASKTGGADGYTF. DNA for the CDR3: TGTGCCAGCAAAACAGGGGGCGCAGATGGCTACACCTTC.

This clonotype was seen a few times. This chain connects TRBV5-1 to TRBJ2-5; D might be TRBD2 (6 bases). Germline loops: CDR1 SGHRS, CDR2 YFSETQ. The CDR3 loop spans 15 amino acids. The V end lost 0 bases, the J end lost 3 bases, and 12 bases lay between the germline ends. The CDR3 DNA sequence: TGCGCCAGCAGCTTGGGCCTTACTAGCAAAGAGACCCAGTACTTC. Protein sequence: CASSLGLTSKETQYF.

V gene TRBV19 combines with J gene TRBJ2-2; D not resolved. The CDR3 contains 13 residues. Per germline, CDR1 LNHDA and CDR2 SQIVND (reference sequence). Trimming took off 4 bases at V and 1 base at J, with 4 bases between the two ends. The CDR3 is CASSNRNTGELFF. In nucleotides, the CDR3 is TGTGCCAGTAGTAATAGGAACACCGGGGAGCTGTTTTTT.

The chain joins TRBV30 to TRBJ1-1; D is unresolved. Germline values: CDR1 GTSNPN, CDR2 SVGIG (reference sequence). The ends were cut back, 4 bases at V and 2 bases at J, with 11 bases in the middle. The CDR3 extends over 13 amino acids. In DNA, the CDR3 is TGTGCCTGGAAGGCCTACTCAAACACTGAAGCTTTCTTT. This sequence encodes CAWKAYSNTEAFF.

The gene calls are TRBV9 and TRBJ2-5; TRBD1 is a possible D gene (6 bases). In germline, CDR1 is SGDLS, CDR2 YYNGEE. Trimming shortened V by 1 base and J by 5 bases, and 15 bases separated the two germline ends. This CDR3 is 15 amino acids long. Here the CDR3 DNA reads TGTGCCAGCAGCGTAAGGGACAACCCGATGGAGACCCAGTACTTC. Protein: CASSVRDNPMETQYF.

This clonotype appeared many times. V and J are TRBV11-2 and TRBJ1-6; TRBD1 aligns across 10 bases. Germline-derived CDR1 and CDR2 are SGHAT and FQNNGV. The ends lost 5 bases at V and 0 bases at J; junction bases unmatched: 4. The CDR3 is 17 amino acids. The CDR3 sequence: CASSAGQGSSYNSPLHF. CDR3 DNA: TGTGCCAGCAGCGCGGGACAGGGGTCCTCCTATAATTCACCCCTCCACTTT.

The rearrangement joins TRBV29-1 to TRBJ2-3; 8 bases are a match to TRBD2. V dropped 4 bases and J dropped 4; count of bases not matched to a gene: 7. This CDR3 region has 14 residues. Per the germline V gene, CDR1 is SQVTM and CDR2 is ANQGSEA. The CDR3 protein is CSVGSGRYPDTQYF. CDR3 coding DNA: TGCAGCGTTGGCAGCGGGAGATACCCAGATACGCAGTATTTT.

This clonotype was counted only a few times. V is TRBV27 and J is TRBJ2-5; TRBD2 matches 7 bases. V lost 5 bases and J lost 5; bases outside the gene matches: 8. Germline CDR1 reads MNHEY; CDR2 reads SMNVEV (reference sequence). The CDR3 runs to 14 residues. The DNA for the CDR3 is TGTGCCAGCAGTCTAGACGGGGGGTTCGAGACCCAGTACTTC. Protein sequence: CASSLDGGFETQYF.

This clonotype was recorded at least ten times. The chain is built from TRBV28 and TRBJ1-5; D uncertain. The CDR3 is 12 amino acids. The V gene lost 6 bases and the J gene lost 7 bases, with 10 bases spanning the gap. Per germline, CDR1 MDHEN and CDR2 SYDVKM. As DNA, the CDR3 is TGTGCCAGCAGCTACGCTCACCAGCCCCAGCATTTT. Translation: CASSYAHQPQHF.

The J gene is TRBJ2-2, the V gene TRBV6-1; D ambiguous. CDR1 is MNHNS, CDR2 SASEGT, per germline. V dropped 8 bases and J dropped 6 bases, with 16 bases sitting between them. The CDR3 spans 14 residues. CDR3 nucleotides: TGTGCCAGCCGTACCCCCGGGTTTGCCGGGGAGCTGTTTTTT. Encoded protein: CASRTPGFAGELFF.

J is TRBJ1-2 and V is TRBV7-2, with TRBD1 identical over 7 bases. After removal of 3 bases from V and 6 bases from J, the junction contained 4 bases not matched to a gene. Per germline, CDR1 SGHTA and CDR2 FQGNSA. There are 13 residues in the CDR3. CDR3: CASSFNRGDGYTF. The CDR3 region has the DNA TGTGCCAGCAGCTTTAACAGGGGAGATGGCTACACCTTC.

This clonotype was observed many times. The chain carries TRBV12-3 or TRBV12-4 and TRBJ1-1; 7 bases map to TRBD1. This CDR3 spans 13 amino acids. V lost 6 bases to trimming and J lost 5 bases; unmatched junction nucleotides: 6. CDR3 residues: CASSVRGTTEAFF. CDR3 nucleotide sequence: TGTGCCAGCAGCGTCAGGGGGACAACTGAAGCTTTCTTT.

CDR3 residues: CACGRGLSGANVLTF. CDR3 nucleotide sequence: TGTGCCTGCGGCAGGGGGCTTTCTGGGGCCAACGTCCTGACTTTC. This chain joins TRBV30 and TRBJ2-6; 8 bases agree with TRBD1. This CDR3 has 15 amino acids. Trimming cost V 6 bases and J 1 base; bases outside gene matches: 5. Germline CDR1 reads GTSNPN; CDR2 reads SVGIG (reference sequence).

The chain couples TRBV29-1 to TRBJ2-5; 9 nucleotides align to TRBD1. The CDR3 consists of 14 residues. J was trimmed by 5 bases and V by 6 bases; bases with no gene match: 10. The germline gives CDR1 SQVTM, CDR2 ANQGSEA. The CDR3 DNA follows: TGCAGCGTCCCACAGGGGGCATCGGGGGAGACCCAGTACTTC. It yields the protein CSVPQGASGETQYF.

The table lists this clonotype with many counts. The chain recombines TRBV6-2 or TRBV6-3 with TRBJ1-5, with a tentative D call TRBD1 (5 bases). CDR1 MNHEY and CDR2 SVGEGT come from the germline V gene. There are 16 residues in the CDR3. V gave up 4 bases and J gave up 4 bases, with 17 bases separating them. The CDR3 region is CASSFSPGVPNQPQHF. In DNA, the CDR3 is TGTGCCAGCAGTTTTTCCCCGGGGGTACCTAATCAGCCCCAGCATTTT.

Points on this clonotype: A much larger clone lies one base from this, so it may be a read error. CDR3 region: CASGLAYGQPQHF. DNA for the CDR3: TGTGCCAGCGGCTTGGCCTATGGGCAGCCCCAGCATTTT. The chain joins TRBV2 to TRBJ1-5; D call uncertain. Germline V gene sequence: CDR1 SNHLY, CDR2 FYNNEI. V was pared by 8 bases and J by 7 bases, with 15 bases between. The CDR3 is 13 amino acids.

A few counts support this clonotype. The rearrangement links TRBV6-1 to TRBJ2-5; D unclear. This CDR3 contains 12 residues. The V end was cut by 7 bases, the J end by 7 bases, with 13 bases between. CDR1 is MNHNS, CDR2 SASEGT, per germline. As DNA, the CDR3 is TGTGCCAGCAATACCCCCCCAGGGACCCAGTACTTC. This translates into CASNTPPGTQYF.

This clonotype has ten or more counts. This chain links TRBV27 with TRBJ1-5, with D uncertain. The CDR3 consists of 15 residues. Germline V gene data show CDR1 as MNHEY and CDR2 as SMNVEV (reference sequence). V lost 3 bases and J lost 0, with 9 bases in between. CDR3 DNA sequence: TGTGCCAGCAGTTTTTTTGGGGATAGCAATCAGCCCCAGCATTTT. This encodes CASSFFGDSNQPQHF.

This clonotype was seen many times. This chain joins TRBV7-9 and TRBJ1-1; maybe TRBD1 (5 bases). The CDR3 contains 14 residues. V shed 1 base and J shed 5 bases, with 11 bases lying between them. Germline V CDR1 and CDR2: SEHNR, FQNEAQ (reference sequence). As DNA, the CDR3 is TGTGCCAGCAGCTTAGAACAGGTCCTAACTGAAGCTTTCTTT. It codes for CASSLEQVLTEAFF.

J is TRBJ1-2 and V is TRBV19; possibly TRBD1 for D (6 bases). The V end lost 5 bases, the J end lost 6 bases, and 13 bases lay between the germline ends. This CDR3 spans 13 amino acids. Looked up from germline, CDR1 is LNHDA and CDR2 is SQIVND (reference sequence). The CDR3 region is CASSGTAGDGYTF. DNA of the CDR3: TGTGCCAGTAGTGGAACCGCAGGGGATGGCTACACCTTC. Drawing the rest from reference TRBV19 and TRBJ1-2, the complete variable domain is DGGITQSPKYLFRKEGQNVTLSCEQNLNHDAMYWYRQDPGQGLRLIYYSQIVNDFQKGDIAEGYSVSREKKESFPLTVTSAQKNPTAFYLCASSGTAGDGYTFGSGTRLTVV.

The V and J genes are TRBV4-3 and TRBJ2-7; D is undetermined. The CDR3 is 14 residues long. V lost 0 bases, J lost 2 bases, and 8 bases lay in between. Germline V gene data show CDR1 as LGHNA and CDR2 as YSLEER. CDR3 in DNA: TGCGCCAGCAGCCAAGATTCAGGACCCTACGAGCAGTACTTC. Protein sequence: CASSQDSGPYEQYF.